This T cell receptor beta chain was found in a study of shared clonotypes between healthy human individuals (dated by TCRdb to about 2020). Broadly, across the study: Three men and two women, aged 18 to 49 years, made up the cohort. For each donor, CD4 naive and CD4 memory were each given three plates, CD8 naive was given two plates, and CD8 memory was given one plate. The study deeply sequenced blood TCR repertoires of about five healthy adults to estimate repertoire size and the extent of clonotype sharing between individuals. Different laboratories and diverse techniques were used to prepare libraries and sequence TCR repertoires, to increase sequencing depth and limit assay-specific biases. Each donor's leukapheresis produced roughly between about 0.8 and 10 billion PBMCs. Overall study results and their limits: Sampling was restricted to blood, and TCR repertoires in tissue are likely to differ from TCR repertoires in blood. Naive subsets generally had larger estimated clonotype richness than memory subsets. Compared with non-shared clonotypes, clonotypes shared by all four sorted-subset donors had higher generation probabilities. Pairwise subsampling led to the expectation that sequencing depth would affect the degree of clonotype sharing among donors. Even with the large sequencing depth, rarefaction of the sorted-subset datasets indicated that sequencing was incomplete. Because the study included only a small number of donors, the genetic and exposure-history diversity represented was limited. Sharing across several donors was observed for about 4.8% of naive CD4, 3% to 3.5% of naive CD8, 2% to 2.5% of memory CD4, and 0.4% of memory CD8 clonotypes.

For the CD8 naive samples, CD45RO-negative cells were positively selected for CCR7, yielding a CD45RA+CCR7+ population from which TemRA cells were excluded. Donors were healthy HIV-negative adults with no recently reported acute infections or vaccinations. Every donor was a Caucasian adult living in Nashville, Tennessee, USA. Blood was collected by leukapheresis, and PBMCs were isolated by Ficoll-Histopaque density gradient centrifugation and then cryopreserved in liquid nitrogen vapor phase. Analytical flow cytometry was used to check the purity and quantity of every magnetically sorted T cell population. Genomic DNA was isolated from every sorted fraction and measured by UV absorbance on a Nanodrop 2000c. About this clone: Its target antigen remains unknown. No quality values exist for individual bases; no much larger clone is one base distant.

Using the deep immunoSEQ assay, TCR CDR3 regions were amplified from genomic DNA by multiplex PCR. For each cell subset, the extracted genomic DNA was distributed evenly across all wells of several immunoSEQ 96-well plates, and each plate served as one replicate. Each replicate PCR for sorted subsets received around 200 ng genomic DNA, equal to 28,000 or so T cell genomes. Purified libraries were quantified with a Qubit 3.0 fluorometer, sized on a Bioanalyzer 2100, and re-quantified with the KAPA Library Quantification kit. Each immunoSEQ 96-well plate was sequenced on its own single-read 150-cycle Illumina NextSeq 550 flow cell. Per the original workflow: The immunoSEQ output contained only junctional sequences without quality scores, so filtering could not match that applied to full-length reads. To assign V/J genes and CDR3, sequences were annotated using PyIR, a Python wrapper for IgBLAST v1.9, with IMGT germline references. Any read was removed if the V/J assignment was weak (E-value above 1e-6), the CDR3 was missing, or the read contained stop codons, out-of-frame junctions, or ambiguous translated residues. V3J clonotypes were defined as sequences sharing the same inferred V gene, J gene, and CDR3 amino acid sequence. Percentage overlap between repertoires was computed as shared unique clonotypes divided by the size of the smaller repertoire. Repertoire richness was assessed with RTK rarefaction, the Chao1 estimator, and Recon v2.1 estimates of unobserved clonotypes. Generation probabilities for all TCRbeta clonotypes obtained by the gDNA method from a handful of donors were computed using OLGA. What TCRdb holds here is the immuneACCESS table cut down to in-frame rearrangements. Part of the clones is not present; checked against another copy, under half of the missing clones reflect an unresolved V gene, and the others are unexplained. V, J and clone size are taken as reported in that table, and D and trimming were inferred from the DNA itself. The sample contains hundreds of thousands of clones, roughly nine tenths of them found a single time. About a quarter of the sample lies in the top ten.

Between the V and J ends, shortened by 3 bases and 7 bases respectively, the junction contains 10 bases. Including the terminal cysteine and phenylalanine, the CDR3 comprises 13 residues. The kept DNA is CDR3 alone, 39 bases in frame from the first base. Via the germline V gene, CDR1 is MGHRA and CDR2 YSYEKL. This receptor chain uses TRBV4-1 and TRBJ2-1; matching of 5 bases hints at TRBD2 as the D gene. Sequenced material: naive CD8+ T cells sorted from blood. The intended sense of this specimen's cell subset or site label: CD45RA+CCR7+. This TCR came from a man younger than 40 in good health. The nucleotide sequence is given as TGCGCCAGCAGCCACCTAGCATATAATGAGCAGTTCTTC. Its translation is CASSHLAYNEQFF.